These T cell receptor beta chains were read from a single sample in a study of blood T cells in healthy people across ages. MiXCR, run by TCRdb on the 5' RACE reads, gives a single entry per CDR3 protein. Of 890,000 or so distinct CDR3 sequences listed, 62% are singletons. The sequenced sample consisted of blood. These receptors all stem from a man under 40 in good health. The CDR3 runs from the conserved cysteine through the conserved F or W. A D gene is named only where the DNA matches it firmly. Where a row states a size, it is once, few, many or the class of an expanded clone; other rows omit it.

TRBJ1-2 . . TRBV9 TGTGCCAGCAGCGGACGGACTTTCGCTAACTATGGCTACACCTTC CASSGRTFANYGYTF
TRBJ1-2 . TRBD1 TRBV7-2 TGTGCCAGCAGCCCGGGACAGGGACGAACTAACTATGGCTACACCTTC CASSPGQGRTNYGYTF
TRBJ2-2 . . TRBV2 TGTCTAAGCCTGAACACCGGGGAGCTGTTTTTT CLSLNTGELFF
TRBJ2-7 . . TRBV28 TGTGCCAGCAGTTTAGATCCGCGGACACCGTACGAGCAGTACTTC CASSLDPRTPYEQYF
TRBJ1-6 few . TRBV2 TGTGCCAGCAGTGAAGGGCACACGAATTCACCCCTCCACTTT CASSEGHTNSPLHF
TRBJ2-3 . TRBD2 TRBV10-2 TGCGCCAGCAGGACTAGCGGGGGGTGGTCTGGCACAGATACGCAGTATTTT CASRTSGGWSGTDTQYF
TRBJ2-3 few . TRBV28 TGTGCCAGCAGTTTTGGCGGGGTCAGGTCGGATACGCAGTATTTT CASSFGGVRSDTQYF
TRBJ2-7 once . TRBV10-3 TGTGCCATCAGTGAGATCGACGAGCAGTACTTC CAISEIDEQYF
TRBJ2-3 . . TRBV4-3 TGCGCCAGCAGCCAAGTTACGGGGGGCCGGAATACGCAGTATTTT CASSQVTGGRNTQYF
TRBJ1-5 . . TRBV12-3/TRBV12-4 TGTGCCAGCAGTTTATCAGAGTGGTCCGGTCAGCCCCAGCATTTT CASSLSEWSGQPQHF
TRBJ2-1 few TRBD2 TRBV6-5 TGTGCCAGCAGTGACTCGGCGCTAGCGGGGCACTACAATGAGCAGTTCTTC CASSDSALAGHYNEQFF
TRBJ2-5 . . TRBV6-5 TGTGCCAGCAGTACCCCTCGCGGGGCCCAAGAGACCCAGTACTTC CASSTPRGAQETQYF
TRBJ2-1 . TRBD2 TRBV9 TGTGCCAGCAGCGTAGGAGCGGGGCTTAGGAATGAGCAGTTCTTC CASSVGAGLRNEQFF
TRBJ2-2 . TRBD2 TRBV12-3/TRBV12-4 TGTGCCAGCAGATCGACTAGCGGGAACACCGGGGAGCTGTTTTTT CASRSTSGNTGELFF
TRBJ2-3 . . TRBV20-1 TGCAGTGCTAGAGTGGATCTTTTTAGCACAGATACGCAGTATTTT CSARVDLFSTDTQYF
TRBJ2-4 few TRBD2 TRBV4-2 TGTGCCAGCAGCCGAAAACTACTAGCGGAGACGGGTAACATTCAGTACTTC CASSRKLLAETGNIQYF
TRBJ2-6 . TRBD1 TRBV12-3/TRBV12-4 TGTGCCAGCAGTTTAGGGACAGGGCGTCGGGTAACTGGGGCCAACGTCCTGACTTTC CASSLGTGRRVTGANVLTF
TRBJ2-7 . . TRBV7-9 TGTGCCAGCAGCCCATGGGGGACATCGAACTACGAGCAGTACTTC CASSPWGTSNYEQYF
TRBJ2-3 . . TRBV20-1 TGCAGTGGCAGGGGCGGGTCTAGCACAGATACGCAGTATTTT CSGRGGSSTDTQYF
TRBJ2-2 . . TRBV10-3 TGTGCCATCAGTGAGTCGATCAGGAAAAACACCGGGGAGCTGTTTTTT CAISESIRKNTGELFF
TRBJ2-7 . . TRBV7-2 TGTGCCAGCAGCTTACAGTCAGCTTCCGGCGAGCAGTACTTC CASSLQSASGEQYF
TRBJ2-6 . TRBD1 TRBV15 TGTGCCACCAACGGACAGGGCTCTGGGGCCAACGTCCTGACTTTC CATNGQGSGANVLTF
TRBJ2-7 . . TRBV21-1 TGTGCCAGCAGCAGAGTCGCCTCCTACGAGCAGTACTTC CASSRVASYEQYF
TRBJ2-1 . . TRBV27 TGTGCCAGCAGTTTATCGGGTGAGGGCGAGCAGTTCTTC CASSLSGEGEQFF
TRBJ1-5 . . TRBV6-5 TGTGCCAGCAGCCCCCGGGTTAAAAAAACGAGTCAGCCCCAGCATTTT CASSPRVKKTSQPQHF
TRBJ2-3 . . TRBV24-1 TGTGCCACCAGTGAGATCGTCACAGATACGCAGTATTTT CATSEIVTDTQYF
TRBJ2-5 . TRBD2 TRBV4-2 TGTGCCAGCAGCCGCGGAGGACTAGCGGGGGGCGGAGAGACCCAGTACTTC CASSRGGLAGGGETQYF
TRBJ2-7 . . TRBV20-1 TGCAGTGCTAGAGCCAGCGGACTCGAGCAGTACTTC CSARASGLEQYF
TRBJ2-7 . . TRBV20-1 TGCAGTGCTGGGGACTTCGGGCTACGTGGGCAGTACTTC CSAGDFGLRGQYF
TRBJ2-2 many TRBD1 TRBV20-1 TGCAGTGCTGGAAGACAGGGGGCGGAGACCGGGGAGCTGTTTTTT CSAGRQGAETGELFF